These 13 T cell receptor beta chains were sequenced from one sample in a study of regulatory T cells in long-lasting Graves disease (TCRdb year 2021). Library preparation used multiplex PCR. Sequencing took place on an Illumina HiSeq 4000. CDR3 regions were amplified by Arm-PCR with iRepertoire HTBI primers to construct TCR beta libraries. The public reads were reanalyzed by TCRdb: fastp trimming at Q25, MiXCR alignment, in-frame beta chains only. Rows are combined by CDR3 protein, so each entry shows the most common genes and DNA. The table for this sample lists more than 450,000 distinct CDR3 sequences; around 12% of them were counted only once. Jointly, the top ten make up around 9.3% of the sample. The time point label, as the study defines it: newly diagnosed GD, antithyroid drugs for less than 3 months. For both TCR sequencing and RNA sequencing, RNA was extracted from PBMCs in TRIzol. This sample also appeared in a second study, on T cells in Graves' hyperthyroidism and ophthalmopathy.

Source: peripheral blood mononuclear cells (PBMCs), taken at new diagnosis, from a patient treated with antithyroid drugs. Receptor source: a woman between 25 and 40 years old with Graves disease. Donor details come from another sample of the same person, matched by shared clones.

This clonotype was detected a few times. The chain recombines TRBV9 with TRBJ2-2, with D unresolved. CDR1 and CDR2 (germline): SGDLS, YYNGEE. The length of the CDR3 is 15 residues. V lost 0 bases and J lost 2, with 8 bases in between. The CDR3: CASSVAYPNTGELFF. CDR3 sequence (DNA): TGTGCCAGCAGCGTAGCTTACCCCAACACCGGGGAGCTGTTTTTT.

The chain recombines TRBV2 with TRBJ1-3; D is unclear. Germline loops: CDR1 SNHLY, CDR2 FYNNEI. CDR3 length: 16 residues. V dropped 1 base and J dropped 0 bases, with 10 bases sitting between them. CDR3 sequence (DNA): TGTGCCAGCAGTGAAGAAGGCCCCCTCTCTGGAAACACCATATATTTT. This translates into CASSEEGPLSGNTIYF. The full variable domain, in which reference TRBV2 and TRBJ1-3 provide the parts outside the CDR3, is EPEVTQTPSHQVTQMGQEVILRCVPISNHLYFYWYRQILGQKVEFLVSFYNNEISEKSEIFDDQFSVERPDGSNFTLKIRSTKLEDSAMYFCASSEEGPLSGNTIYFGEGSWLTVV.

This clonotype came up many times. This chain links TRBV3-1 with TRBJ2-7; D call uncertain. The V gene lost 1 base and the J gene lost 3 bases, with 10 bases spanning the gap. Looked up from germline, CDR1 is LGHDT and CDR2 is YNNKEL (reference sequence). The CDR3 spans 14 residues. CDR3: CASSQGLQNYEQYF. DNA of the CDR3: TGTGCCAGCAGCCAAGGGCTCCAGAACTACGAGCAGTACTTC.

This clonotype was recorded at least ten times. The rearrangement uses TRBV3-1 and TRBJ1-4; D remains ambiguous. The CDR3 covers 13 residues. Germline CDR1 is LGHDT and CDR2 is YNNKEL (reference sequence). Deletions cut 5 bases from V and 8 bases from J, with 12 bases between. The CDR3 DNA reads as TGTGCCAGCAGCAGACACGGGGAGGAAAAACTGTTTTTT. It encodes CASSRHGEEKLFF.

This clonotype was observed at least ten times. The chain has TRBV19 and TRBJ1-5; unclear D gene. This CDR3 is built from 13 residues. Trimming removed 1 base at V and 5 bases at J, with 6 bases between. The V gene's germline CDR1 is LNHDA and CDR2 SQIVND (reference sequence). For the CDR3, the DNA is TGTGCCAGTAGTATAGTCGGCGATCAGCCCCAGCATTTT. This translates into CASSIVGDQPQHF.

This clonotype was counted ten times or more. The chain joins TRBV7-2 to TRBJ2-3; either TRBD1 or TRBD2 may fit D (5 bases each). There are 17 residues in the CDR3. Germline V gene sequence: CDR1 SGHTA, CDR2 FQGNSA. V was pared by 4 bases and J by 0 bases, with 17 bases between. CDR3 protein: CASSSKSGTVSTDTQYF. The CDR3 DNA is TGTGCCAGCAGCTCCAAATCTGGGACGGTGAGCACAGATACGCAGTATTTT.

This clonotype was found many times. This chain connects TRBV6-1 to TRBJ2-1; the D is unclear. CDR1 and CDR2 from the germline V gene are MNHNS and SASEGT. CDR3 length equals 14 residues. V was trimmed by 6 bases and J by 0 bases, leaving 9 bases between them. The CDR3: CASSIIGSYNEQFF. The CDR3 DNA reads as TGTGCCAGCAGCATAATAGGCTCCTACAATGAGCAGTTCTTC.

The chain couples TRBV27 to TRBJ2-1, with 13 positions matching TRBD2. Germline V gene sequence: CDR1 MNHEY, CDR2 SMNVEV (reference sequence). This CDR3 spans 15 amino acids. V shed 2 bases, J shed 7 bases, and the junction held 2 bases outside the gene matches. The CDR3 reads CASSLGTSGTNEQFF. As DNA, the CDR3 is TGTGCCAGCAGTTTAGGGACTAGCGGGACTAATGAGCAGTTCTTC.

This clonotype was detected ten times or more. The rearrangement uses TRBV28 and TRBJ2-1; no firm D call. Germline V gene sequence: CDR1 MDHEN, CDR2 SYDVKM. This CDR3 has 19 amino acids. Trimming shortened V by 0 bases and J by 0 bases, and 18 bases separated the two germline ends. The CDR3 DNA sequence: TGTGCCAGCAGTTTATGGTGGCGGCCGGGTAGCAGCTCCTACAATGAGCAGTTCTTC. Protein product: CASSLWWRPGSSSYNEQFF.

The chain couples TRBV24-1 to TRBJ1-5, with 7 bases matching TRBD1. Per germline, CDR1 KGHDR and CDR2 SFDVKD. Trimming at V came to 3 bases and at J to 6 bases, leaving 7 bases not matched to a gene. The CDR3 runs 15 residues. The CDR3 bases are TGTGCCACCAGTGATAGCGCAGGGGGGCCTCAGCCCCAGCATTTT. Its protein product is CATSDSAGGPQPQHF.

V usage is TRBV12-3 or TRBV12-4 and J usage is TRBJ2-3; possible D gene TRBD2, 5 bases. The V end was cut by 6 bases, the J end by 2 bases, with 12 bases between. This CDR3 is 14 amino acids long. CDR3: CASRPRGYTDTQYF. As DNA, the CDR3 is TGTGCCAGCAGACCTCGGGGATACACAGATACGCAGTATTTT.

The chain recombines TRBV20-1 with TRBJ2-1; 12 positions match TRBD2. V lost 0 bases and J lost 7; bases outside the gene matches: 7. CDR1 DFQATT and CDR2 SNEGSKA come from the germline V gene (reference sequence). The CDR3 is made up of 16 amino acids. The CDR3 sequence is CSARDRLAGGVNEQFF. In nucleotides, the CDR3 is TGCAGTGCTAGAGATAGGCTAGCGGGAGGGGTAAATGAGCAGTTCTTC.

This chain uses TRBV27 with TRBJ2-7; TRBD1 aligns across 7 bases. From germline, CDR1 is MNHEY and CDR2 SMNVEV (reference sequence). The length of the CDR3 is 16 residues. The V and J ends lost 6 bases and 0 bases, in that order; junction bases with no gene match: 11. CDR3 sequence reads: CASSLSGTDNSYEQYF. CDR3 DNA sequence: TGTGCCAGCAGCCTTTCTGGGACAGACAACTCCTACGAGCAGTACTTC.